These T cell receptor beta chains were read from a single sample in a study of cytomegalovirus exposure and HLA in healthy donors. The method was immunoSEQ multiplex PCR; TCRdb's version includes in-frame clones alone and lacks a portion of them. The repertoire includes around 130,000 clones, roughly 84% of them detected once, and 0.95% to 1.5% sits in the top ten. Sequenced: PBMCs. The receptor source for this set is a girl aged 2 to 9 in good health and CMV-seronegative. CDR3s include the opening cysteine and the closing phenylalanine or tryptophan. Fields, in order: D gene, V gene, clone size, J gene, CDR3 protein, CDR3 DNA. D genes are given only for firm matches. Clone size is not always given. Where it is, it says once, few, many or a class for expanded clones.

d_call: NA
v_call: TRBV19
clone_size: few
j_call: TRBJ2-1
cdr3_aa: CASSIGPTNEQFF
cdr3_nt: TGTGCCAGTAGTATTGGGCCCACCAATGAGCAGTTCTTC

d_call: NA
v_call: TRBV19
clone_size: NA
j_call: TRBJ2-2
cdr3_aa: CASKLDSYTGELFF
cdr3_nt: TGTGCCAGTAAGTTGGACAGCTACACCGGGGAGCTGTTTTTT

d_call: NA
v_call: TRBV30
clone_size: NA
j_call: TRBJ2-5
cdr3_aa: CAWSVEVDSWYQETQYF
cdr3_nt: TGTGCCTGGAGTGTAGAAGTGGACTCCTGGTACCAAGAGACCCAGTACTTC

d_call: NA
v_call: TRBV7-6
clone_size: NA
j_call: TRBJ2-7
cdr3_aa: CASSLGGISGEQYF
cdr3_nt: TGTGCCAGCAGCTTGGGTGGAATATCGGGCGAGCAGTACTTC

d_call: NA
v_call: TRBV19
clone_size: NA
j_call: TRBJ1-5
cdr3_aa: CATSSGGSQPQHF
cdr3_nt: TGTGCTACCTCATCGGGGGGTTCGCAGCCCCAGCATTTT

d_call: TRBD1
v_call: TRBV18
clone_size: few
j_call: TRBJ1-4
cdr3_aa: CASSLSSQGANEKLFF
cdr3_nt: TGTGCCAGCTCACTTTCATCACAGGGGGCAAATGAAAAACTGTTTTTT

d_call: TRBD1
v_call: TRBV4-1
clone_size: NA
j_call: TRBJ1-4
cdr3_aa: CASSQGREDRGPQLGEKLFF
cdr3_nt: TGCGCCAGCAGCCAAGGGCGAGAGGACAGGGGCCCCCAGTTGGGGGAAAAACTGTTTTTT

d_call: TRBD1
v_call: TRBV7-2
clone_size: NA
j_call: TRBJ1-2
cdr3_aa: CASSLNGQGAQGYTF
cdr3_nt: TGTGCCAGCAGCTTAAATGGACAGGGGGCGCAGGGCTACACCTTC

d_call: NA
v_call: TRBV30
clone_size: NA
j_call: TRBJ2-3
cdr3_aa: CAWSAAPQTSLGLADTQYF
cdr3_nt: TGTGCCTGGAGTGCGGCCCCTCAGACTAGTTTGGGGCTTGCAGATACGCAGTATTTT

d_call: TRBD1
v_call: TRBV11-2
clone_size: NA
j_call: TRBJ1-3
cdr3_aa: CASSWTGGGGNTIYF
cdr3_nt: TGTGCCAGCAGCTGGACAGGGGGCGGTGGAAACACCATATATTTT

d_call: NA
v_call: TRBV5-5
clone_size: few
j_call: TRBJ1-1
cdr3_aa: CASSLQGNTEAFF
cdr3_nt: TGTGCCAGCAGCTTGCAGGGGAACACTGAAGCTTTCTTT

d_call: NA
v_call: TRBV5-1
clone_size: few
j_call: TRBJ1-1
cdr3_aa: CASSVDGAGTEAFF
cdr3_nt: TGCGCCAGCAGCGTGGACGGAGCTGGGACTGAAGCTTTCTTT

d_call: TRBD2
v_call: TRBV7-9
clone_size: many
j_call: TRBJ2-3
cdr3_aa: CASSSLPGGTSDTQYF
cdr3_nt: TGTGCCAGCAGCTCCCTCCCGGGAGGAACTTCAGATACGCAGTATTTT

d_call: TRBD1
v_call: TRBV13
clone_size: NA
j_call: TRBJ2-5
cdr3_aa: CASSLGDRAQETQYF
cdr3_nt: TGTGCCAGCAGCTTAGGAGACAGGGCACAAGAGACCCAGTACTTC

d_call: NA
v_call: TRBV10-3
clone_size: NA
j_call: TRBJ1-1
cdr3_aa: CAISDSGHLKNTEAFF
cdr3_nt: TGTGCCATCAGTGATTCCGGACACCTTAAGAACACTGAAGCTTTCTTT

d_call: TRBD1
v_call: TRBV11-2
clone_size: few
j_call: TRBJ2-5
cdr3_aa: CASSLGQGAGETQYF
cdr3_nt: TGTGCCAGCAGCTTGGGACAGGGGGCGGGAGAGACCCAGTACTTC

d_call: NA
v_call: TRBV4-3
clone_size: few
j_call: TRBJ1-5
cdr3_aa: CASSQDRGHPNQPQHF
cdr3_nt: TGCGCCAGCAGCCAAGATCGCGGACACCCCAATCAGCCCCAGCATTTT

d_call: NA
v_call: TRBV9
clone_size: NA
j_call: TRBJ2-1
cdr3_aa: CASSVQGTSSYNEQFF
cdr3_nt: TGTGCCAGCAGCGTCCAGGGGACGAGCTCCTACAATGAGCAGTTCTTC

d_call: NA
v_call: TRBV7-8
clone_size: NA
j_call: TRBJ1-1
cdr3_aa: CASRVAGTEAFF
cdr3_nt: TGTGCCAGCAGAGTAGCAGGGACTGAAGCTTTCTTT

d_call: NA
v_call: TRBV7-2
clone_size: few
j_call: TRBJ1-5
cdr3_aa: CASSLGANQPQHF
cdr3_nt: TGTGCCAGCAGCTTAGGGGCTAATCAGCCCCAGCATTTT

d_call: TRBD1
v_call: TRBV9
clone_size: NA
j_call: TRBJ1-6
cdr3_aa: CASSEGQGPNSPLHF
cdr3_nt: TGTGCCAGCAGCGAAGGACAGGGCCCTAATTCACCCCTCCACTTT

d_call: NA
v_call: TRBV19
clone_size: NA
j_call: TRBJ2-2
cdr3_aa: CAGSRGDTGELFF
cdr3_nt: TGTGCCGGTTCCAGGGGGGACACCGGGGAGCTGTTTTTT

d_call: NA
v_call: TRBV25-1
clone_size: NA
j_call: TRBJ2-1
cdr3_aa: CASSESTGKAGRGNEQFF
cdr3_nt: TGTGCCAGCAGTGAATCAACTGGGAAAGCGGGAAGGGGGAATGAGCAGTTCTTC

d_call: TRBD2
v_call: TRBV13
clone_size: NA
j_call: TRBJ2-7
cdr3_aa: CASSRGLEQAEQYF
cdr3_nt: TGTGCCAGCAGCCGAGGACTAGAGCAGGCCGAGCAGTACTTC

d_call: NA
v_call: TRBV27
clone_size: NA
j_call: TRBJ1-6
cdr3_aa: CASSRTTGIQALHF
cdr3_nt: TGTGCCAGCAGCCGAACCACAGGGATTCAGGCCCTCCACTTT

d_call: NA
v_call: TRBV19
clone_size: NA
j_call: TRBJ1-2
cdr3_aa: CASSLNYGYTF
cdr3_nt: TGTGCCAGTAGTCTAAACTATGGCTACACCTTC

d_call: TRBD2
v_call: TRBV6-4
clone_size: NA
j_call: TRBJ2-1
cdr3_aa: CASSGSGGDQGEQFF
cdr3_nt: TGTGCCAGCAGTGGAAGCGGGGGGGACCAGGGTGAGCAGTTCTTC

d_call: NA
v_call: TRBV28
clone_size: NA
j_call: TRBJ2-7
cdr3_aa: CASSLPGAYEQYF
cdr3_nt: TGTGCCAGCAGCTTGCCAGGGGCCTACGAGCAGTACTTC

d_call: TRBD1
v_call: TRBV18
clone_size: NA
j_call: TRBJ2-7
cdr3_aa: CASSKPGQSYEQYF
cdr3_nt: TGTGCCAGCTCAAAGCCGGGACAGAGCTACGAGCAGTACTTC

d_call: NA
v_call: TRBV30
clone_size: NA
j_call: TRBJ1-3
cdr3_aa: CAWSVLGSVFGNTIYF
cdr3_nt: TGTGCCTGGAGTGTACTTGGCAGCGTCTTTGGAAACACCATATATTTT

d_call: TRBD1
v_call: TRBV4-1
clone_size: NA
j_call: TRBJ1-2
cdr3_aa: CASSQTPGQGDRVSAGYTF
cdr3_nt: TGCGCCAGCAGCCAGACACCGGGACAGGGGGATAGAGTTTCTGCGGGCTACACCTTC

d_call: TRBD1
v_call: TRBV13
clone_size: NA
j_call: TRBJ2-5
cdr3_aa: CASSPGQAVQETQYF
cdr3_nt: TGTGCCAGCAGCCCGGGACAGGCGGTACAAGAGACCCAGTACTTC

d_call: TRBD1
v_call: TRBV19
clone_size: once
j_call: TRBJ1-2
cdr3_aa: CASSPQLRGANYGYTF
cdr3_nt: TGTGCCAGTAGTCCCCAGCTCAGGGGGGCTAACTATGGCTACACCTTC

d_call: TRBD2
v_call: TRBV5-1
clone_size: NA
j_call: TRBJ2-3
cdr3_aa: CASSLSPRVGLGFPDTQYF
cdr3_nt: TGCGCCAGCAGCTTGTCGCCGCGCGTTGGACTAGGGTTCCCAGATACGCAGTATTTT